The clone carrying this TCR beta chain was seen only once. Its antigen is not identified. Nominal health characterized the donors when sampled, though unrecorded immune exposures were likely. This sample was taken from a study of cytomegalovirus exposure and HLA in healthy donors. The CDR3 spans 18 residues. J lost 0 bases, V lost 1 base, and 8 bases had no gene match. Germline V gene lookup returns CDR1 SGHAT and CDR2 FQNNGV. Vbeta (60) and Jbeta (13) primers were used in the PCR. Profiled with immunoSEQ multiplex PCR; TCRdb holds only in-frame clones, not every one. The data show about 200,000 clones, 82% seen once. Study-wide results and limits: CMV antigen specificity was confirmed in vitro for a few CMV-associated chains. Per a later analysis, HLA-associated TCR beta chains showed more clonal expansion than other, equally common TCR beta chains.

The chain uses TRBV11-2 and TRBJ2-2, with 7 bases that match TRBD2. The source of this sequence is a woman aged 45-60 years in good health and CMV-seropositive. What was sequenced was PBMCs. CDR3 sequence (DNA): TGTGCCAGCAGCTTAGCCCTAACCGGGACTACGAACACCGGGGAGCTGTTTTTT. Translating it yields CASSLALTGTTNTGELFF. Full variable domain (rest looked up from reference TRBV11-2 and TRBJ2-2): EAGVAQSPRYKIIEKRQSVAFWCNPISGHATLYWYQQILGQGPKLLIQFQNNGVVDDSQLPKDRFSAERLKGVDSTLKIQPAKLEDSAVYLCASSLALTGTTNTGELFFGEGSRLTVL.